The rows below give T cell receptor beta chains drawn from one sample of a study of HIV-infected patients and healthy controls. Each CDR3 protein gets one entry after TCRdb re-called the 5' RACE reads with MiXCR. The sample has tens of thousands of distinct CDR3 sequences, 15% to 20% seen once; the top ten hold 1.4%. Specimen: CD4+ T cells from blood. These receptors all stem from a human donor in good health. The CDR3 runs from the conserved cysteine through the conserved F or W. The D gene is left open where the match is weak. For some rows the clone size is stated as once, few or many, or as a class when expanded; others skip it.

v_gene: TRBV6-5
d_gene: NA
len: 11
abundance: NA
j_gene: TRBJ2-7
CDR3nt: TGTGCCAGCAGTCACAGGGACGAGCAGTACTTC
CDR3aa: CASSHRDEQYF

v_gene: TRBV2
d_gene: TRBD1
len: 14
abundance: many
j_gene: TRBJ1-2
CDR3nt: TGTGCCAGCAGCGCGGGACAGACAACCTATGGCTACACCTTC
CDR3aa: CASSAGQTTYGYTF

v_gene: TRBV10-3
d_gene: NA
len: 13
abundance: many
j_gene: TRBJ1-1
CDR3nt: TGTGCCATCAGTCCCGACCGGGGGACTGAAGCTTTCTTT
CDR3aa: CAISPDRGTEAFF

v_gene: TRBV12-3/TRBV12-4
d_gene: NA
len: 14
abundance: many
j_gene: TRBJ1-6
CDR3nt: TGTGCCAGCAGTTTAATGGGAAGCGGGTCACCCCTCCACTTT
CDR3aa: CASSLMGSGSPLHF

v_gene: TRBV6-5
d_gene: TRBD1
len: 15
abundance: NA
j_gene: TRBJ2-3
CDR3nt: TGTGCCAGCAGCAGGACCGGGACAGAGCAGGATACGCAGTATTTT
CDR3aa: CASSRTGTEQDTQYF

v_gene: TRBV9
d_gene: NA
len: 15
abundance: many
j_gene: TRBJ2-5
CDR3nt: TGTGCCAGCAGCGGAGGGGGGGCGAGTGGAGAGACCCAGTACTTC
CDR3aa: CASSGGGASGETQYF

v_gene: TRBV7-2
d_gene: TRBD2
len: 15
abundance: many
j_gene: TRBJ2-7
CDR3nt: TGTGCCAGCAGCTTAAGGGCTAGCGGGAGCTACGAGCAGTACTTC
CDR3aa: CASSLRASGSYEQYF

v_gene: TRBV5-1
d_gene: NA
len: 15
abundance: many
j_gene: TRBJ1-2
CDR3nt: TGCGCCAGCAGCGGGGGAGCTGGGGTTAGCTATGGCTACACCTTC
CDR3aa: CASSGGAGVSYGYTF

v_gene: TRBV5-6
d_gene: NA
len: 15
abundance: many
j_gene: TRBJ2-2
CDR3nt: TGTGCCAGCGGCCTTCAGTATAGGGACACCGGGGAGCTGTTTTTT
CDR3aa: CASGLQYRDTGELFF

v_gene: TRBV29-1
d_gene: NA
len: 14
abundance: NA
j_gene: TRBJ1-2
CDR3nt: TGCAGCGTTGAAGAGGGGTCCGTAGGGAATGGCTACACCTTC
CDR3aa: CSVEEGSVGNGYTF

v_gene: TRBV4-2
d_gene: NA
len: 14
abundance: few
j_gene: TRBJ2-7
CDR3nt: TGTGCCAGCAGCCAGACCTTGTTGACCTACGAGCAGTACTTC
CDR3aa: CASSQTLLTYEQYF

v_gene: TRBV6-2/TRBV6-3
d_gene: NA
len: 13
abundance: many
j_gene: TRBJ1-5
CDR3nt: TGTGCCAGCACCGGGACCTTCCTTCAGCCCCAGCATTTT
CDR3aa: CASTGTFLQPQHF

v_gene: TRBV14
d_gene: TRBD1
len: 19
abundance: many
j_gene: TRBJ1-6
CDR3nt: TGTGCCAGCAGCCTGACAGCTCGACAGGGGGAATTCTATAATTCACCCCTCCACTTT
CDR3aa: CASSLTARQGEFYNSPLHF

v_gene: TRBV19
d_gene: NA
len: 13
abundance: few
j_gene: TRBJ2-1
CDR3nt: TGTGCCAGTAGTTATATACCGGAGGCGGAGCAGTTCTTC
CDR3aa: CASSYIPEAEQFF

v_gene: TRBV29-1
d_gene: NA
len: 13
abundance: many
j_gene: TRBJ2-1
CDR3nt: TGCAGCGTTGGCGGGACAGACTACAATGAGCAGTTCTTC
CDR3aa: CSVGGTDYNEQFF

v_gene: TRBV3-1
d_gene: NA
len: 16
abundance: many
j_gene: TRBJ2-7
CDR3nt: TGTGCCAGCAGCCCGGTGAAGAGACTAGACTCCTACGAGCAGTACTTC
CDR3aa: CASSPVKRLDSYEQYF

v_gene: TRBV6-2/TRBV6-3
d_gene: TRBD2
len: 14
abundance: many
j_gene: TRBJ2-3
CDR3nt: TGTGCCAGCAAAGAGGGAGGGAGCACAGATACGCAGTATTTT
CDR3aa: CASKEGGSTDTQYF

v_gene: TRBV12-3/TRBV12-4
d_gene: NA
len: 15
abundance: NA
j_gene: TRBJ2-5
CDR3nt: TGTGCCAGCAGTTTAGGGGGAGGTGAATCGGAGACCCAGTACTTC
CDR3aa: CASSLGGGESETQYF

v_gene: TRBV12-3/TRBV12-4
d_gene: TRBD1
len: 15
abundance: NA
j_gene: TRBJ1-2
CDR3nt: TGTGCCAGCAGTTTAAGGGACAGGGGGCCATCTGGCTACACCTTC
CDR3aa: CASSLRDRGPSGYTF

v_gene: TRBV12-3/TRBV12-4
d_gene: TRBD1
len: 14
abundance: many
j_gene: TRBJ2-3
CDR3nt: TGTGCGACGACAGGGGGCCGTGACACAGATACGCAGTATTTT
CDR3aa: CATTGGRDTDTQYF

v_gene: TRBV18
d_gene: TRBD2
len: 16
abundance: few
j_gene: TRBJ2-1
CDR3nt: TGTGCCAGCTCACCGCCTACTAGCGGGCTATACAATGAGCAGTTCTTC
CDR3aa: CASSPPTSGLYNEQFF

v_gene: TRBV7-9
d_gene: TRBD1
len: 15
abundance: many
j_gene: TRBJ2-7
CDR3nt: TGTGCCAGCAGCCGTTTGGGGGACAGGAGCTACGAGCAGTACTTC
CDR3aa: CASSRLGDRSYEQYF

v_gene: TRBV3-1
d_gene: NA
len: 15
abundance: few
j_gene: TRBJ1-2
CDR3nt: TGTGCCAGCAGCCAAGAGTGGACGGCTAACTATGGCTACACCTTC
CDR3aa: CASSQEWTANYGYTF

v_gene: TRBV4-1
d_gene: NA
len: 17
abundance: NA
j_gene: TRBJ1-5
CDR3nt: TGCGCCAGCAGCCAAATCCGCGGTCGGGGGGTTGATCAGCCCCAGCATTTT
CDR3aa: CASSQIRGRGVDQPQHF

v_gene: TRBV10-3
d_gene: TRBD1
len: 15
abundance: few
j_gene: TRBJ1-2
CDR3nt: TGTGCCATCAGTGAAGGTCTAAACAGGGGCTATGGCTACACCTTC
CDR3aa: CAISEGLNRGYGYTF

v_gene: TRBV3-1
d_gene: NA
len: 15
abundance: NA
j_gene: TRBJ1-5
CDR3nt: TGTGCCAGCAGCCAAGGGACTGCTAGCAATCAGCCCCAGCATTTT
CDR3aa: CASSQGTASNQPQHF

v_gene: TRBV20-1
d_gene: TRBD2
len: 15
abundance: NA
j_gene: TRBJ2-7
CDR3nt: TGCAGTGCTAGAGGTCTGGAGCGGGGCTCCTACGAGCAGTACTTC
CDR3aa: CSARGLERGSYEQYF

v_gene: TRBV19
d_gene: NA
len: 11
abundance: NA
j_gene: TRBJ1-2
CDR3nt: TGTGCCAGTAGGGAAAACTATGGCTACACCTTC
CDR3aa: CASRENYGYTF

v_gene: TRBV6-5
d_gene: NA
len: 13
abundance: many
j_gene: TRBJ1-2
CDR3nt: TGTGCCAGCAGTTACGAGGGACGCTATGGCTACACCTTC
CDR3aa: CASSYEGRYGYTF

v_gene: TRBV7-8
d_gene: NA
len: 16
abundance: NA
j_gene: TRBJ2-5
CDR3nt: TGTGCCAGCAGCTTATTTCGCCAGGGTGGCGCAGAGACCCAGTACTTC
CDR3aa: CASSLFRQGGAETQYF

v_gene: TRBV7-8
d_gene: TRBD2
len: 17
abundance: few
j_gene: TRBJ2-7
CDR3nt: TGTGCCAGCAGCTCCTTGACTAGCGGGGGACTATCCTACGAGCAGTACTTC
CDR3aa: CASSSLTSGGLSYEQYF

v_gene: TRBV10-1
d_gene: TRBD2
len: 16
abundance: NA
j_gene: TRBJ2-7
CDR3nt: TGCGCCAGCAGTGATAACGCGAGACTAGCGTCCTACGAGCAGTACTTC
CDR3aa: CASSDNARLASYEQYF

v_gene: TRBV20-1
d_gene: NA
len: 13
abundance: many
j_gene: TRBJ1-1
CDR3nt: TGCAGTGCTAGAGATAACAAGAACACTGAAGCTTTCTTT
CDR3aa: CSARDNKNTEAFF

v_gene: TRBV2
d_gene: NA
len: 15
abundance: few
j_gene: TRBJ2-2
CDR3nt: TGTGCCAGCAGTGAGACGGCGGAGAGGGCCGGGGAGCTGTTTTTT
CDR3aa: CASSETAERAGELFF

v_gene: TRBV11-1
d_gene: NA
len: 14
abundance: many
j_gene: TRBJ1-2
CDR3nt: TGTGCCAGCAGCCTCGACAGGAGTAACTATGGCTACACCTTC
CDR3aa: CASSLDRSNYGYTF

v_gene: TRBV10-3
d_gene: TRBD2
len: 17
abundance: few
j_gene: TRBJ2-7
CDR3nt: TGTGCCATCAGTGAACTAGCGGGAAGGAAGCGGTCCTACGAGCAGTACTTC
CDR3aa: CAISELAGRKRSYEQYF

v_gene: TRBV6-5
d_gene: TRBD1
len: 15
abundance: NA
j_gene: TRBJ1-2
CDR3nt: TGTGCCAGCCGTTTCGGGACAGGGGGGAACTATGGCTACACCTTC
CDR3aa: CASRFGTGGNYGYTF

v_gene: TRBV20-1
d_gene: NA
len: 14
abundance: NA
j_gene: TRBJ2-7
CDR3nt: TGCAGTGCTAGAGAAGGGGGAGGGGGCTCCGAGCAGTACTTC
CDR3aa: CSAREGGGGSEQYF

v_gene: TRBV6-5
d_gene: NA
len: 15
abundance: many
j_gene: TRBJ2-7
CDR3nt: TGTGCCAGCAGTTACTCCGGGACGGGACCCTACGAGCAGTACTTC
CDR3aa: CASSYSGTGPYEQYF

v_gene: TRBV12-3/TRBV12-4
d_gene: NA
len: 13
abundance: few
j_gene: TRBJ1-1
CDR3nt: TGTGCCAGCAGTTCTCAAGTGAACACTGAAGCTTTCTTT
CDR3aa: CASSSQVNTEAFF

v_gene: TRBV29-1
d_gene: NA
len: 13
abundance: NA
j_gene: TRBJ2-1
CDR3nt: TGCAGCGTTGTAAGAGGTGGTAACAATGAGCAGTTCTTC
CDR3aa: CSVVRGGNNEQFF

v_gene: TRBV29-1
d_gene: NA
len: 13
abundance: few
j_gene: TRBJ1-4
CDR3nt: TGCAGCGTCCGAAAGGGGTTTAATGAAAAACTGTTTTTT
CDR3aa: CSVRKGFNEKLFF

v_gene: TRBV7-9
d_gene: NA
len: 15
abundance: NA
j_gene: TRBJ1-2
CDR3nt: TGTGCCAGCAGCTTAGTCGACAGCCCTAACTATGGCTACACCTTC
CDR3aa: CASSLVDSPNYGYTF

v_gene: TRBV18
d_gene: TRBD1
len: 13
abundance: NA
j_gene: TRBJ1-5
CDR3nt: TGTGCCAGCGTAGGGGGCCAAAATCAGCCCCAGCATTTT
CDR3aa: CASVGGQNQPQHF

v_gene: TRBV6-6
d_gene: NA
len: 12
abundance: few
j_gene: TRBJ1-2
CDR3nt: TGTGCCAGCAGTTCTTCAAGGGATGGCTACACCTTC
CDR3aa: CASSSSRDGYTF

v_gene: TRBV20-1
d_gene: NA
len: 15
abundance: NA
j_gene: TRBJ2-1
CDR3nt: TGCAGTGCTATTAGCGCAGGAACATCCTACAATGAGCAGTTCTTC
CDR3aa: CSAISAGTSYNEQFF

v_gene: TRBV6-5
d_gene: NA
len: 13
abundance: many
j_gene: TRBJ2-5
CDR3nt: TGTGCCAGCAGTGCTTGGGATCAAGAGACCCAGTACTTC
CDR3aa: CASSAWDQETQYF

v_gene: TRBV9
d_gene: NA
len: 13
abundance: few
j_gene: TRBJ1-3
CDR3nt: TGTGCCAGCACGGCAGAAACTGGAAACACCATATATTTT
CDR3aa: CASTAETGNTIYF

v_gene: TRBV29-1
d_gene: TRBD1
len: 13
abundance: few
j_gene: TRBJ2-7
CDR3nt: TGCAGCGTCCCGGGACAGGGGTTCAGCGAGCAGTACTTC
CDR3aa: CSVPGQGFSEQYF

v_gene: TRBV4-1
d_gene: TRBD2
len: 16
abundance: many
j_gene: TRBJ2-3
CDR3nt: TGCGCCAGCAGAGTTTTCTGGCGGGAGGCGATAGATACGCAGTATTTT
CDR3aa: CASRVFWREAIDTQYF

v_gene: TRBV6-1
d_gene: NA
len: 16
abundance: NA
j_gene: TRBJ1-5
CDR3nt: TGTGCCAGCAGTGAAGCGGCAGGGCAAGGGAATCAGCCCCAGCATTTT
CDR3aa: CASSEAAGQGNQPQHF

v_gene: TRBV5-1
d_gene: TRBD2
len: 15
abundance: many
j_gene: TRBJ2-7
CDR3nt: TGCGCCAGCAGCCCCCGGGGGAGGGTCAACTACGAGCAGTACTTC
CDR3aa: CASSPRGRVNYEQYF